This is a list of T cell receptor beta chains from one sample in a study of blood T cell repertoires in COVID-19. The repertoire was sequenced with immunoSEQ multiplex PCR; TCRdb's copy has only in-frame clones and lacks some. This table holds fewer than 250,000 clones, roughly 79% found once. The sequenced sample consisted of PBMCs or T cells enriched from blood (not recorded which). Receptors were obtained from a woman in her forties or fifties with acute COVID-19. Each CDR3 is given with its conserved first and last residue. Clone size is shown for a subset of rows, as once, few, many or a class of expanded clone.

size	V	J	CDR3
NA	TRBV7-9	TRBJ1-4	CASSPKGSAGQGSEKLFF
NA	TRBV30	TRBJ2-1	CAWVTSGGNNEQFF
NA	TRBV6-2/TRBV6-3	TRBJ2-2	CASSGGVGTELFF
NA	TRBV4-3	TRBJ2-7	CASSQELAGPYEQYF
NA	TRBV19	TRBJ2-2	CASKSGRTHRGAVF
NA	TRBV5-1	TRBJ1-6	CASRQQGEVRSPLHF
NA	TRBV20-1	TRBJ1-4	CSAGDPTGAGRNEKLFF
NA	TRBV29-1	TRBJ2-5	CSVRRAETQYF
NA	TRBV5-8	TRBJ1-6	CASSLGTVYSPLHF
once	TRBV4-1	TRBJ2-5	CASSQTAGGPKETQYF
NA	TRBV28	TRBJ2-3	CASSLLVARGAGTDTQYF
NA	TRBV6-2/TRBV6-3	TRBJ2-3	CASSYSFQRGGPDTQYF
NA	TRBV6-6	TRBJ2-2	CASSLVVSGELFF
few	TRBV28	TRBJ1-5	CASSLFGRVGGYSNQPQHF
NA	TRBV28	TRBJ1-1	CASSSMNTEAFF
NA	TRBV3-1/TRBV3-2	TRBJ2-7	CASSQRTEAYEQYF
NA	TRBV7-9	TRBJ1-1	CASSRGTGGRHTEAFF
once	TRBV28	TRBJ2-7	CASRRTGTGGYEQYF
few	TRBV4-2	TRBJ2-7	CASSQSVGTSSYEQYF
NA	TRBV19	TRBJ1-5	CASSIGDRDQPQHF
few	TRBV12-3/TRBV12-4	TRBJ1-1	CASSFQVVTEAFF
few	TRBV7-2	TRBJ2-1	CASSQSSGAYNEQFF
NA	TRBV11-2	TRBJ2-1	CASSLVATSGNNEQFF
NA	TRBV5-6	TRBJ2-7	CASSLRPGHSYEQYF
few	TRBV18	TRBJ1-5	CASSGTASNQPQHF
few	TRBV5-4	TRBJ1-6	CASSSGQGLEYPLHF
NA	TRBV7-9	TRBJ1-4	CASSLKQGFEKLFF
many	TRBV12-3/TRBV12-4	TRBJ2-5	CASRQGNPGTQYF
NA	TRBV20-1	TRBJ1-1	CSASMTQGNTEAFF
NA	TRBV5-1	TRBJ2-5	CASSSGTGGQETQYF
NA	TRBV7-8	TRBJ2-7	CASSAELGLYEQYF
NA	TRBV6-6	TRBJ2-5	CASTLDSKETQYF
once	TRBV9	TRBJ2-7	CASSGTGTGLNEQYF
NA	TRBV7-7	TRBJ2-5	CASSLVRTGKGLETQYF
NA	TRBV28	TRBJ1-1	CASSGQFNTEAFF
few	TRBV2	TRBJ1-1	CASSERVGGGTEAFF
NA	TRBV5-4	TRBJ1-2	CASSPAGVGYGYTF
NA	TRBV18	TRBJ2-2	CASSPVSGSSNTGELFF
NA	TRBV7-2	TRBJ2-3	CASSYGGGSTDTQYF
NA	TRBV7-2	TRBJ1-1	CASRFQGQGTTEAFF
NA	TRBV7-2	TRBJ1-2	CASSGPTGTGYGYTF
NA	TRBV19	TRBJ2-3	CASSRDSITDTQYF
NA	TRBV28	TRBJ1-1	CASSLRQGATGAFF